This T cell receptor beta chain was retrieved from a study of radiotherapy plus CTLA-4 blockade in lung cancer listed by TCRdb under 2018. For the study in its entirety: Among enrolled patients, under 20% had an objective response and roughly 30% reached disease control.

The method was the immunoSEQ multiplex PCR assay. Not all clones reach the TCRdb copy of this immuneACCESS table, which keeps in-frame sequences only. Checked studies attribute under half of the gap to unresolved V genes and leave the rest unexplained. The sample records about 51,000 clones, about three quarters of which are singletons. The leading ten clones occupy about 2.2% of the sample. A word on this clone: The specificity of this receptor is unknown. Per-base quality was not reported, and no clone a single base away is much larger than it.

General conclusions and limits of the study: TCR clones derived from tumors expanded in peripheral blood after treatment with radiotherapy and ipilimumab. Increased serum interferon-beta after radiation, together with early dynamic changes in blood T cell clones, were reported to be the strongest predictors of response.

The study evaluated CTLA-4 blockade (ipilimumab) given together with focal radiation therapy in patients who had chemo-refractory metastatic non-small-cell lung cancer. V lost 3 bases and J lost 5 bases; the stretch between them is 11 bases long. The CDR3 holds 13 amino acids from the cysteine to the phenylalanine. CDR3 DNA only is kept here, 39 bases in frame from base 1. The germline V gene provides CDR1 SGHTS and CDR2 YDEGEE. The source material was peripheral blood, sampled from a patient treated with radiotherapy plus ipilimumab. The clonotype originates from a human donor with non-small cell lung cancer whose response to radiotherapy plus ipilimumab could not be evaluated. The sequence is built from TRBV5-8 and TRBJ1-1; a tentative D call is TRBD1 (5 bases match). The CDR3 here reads CASSWGGGTEAFF. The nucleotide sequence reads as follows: TGTGCCAGCAGCTGGGGGGGTGGGACTGAAGCTTTCTTT. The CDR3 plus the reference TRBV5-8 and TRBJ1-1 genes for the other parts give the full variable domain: EAGVTQSPTHLIKTRGQQATLRCSPISGHTSVYWYQQALGLGLQFLLWYDEGEERNRGNFPPRFSGRQFPNYSSELNVNALELEDSALYLCASSWGGGTEAFFGQGTRLTVV.